The 21 T cell receptor beta chains given below trace back to one sample, sequenced in a study of blood T cell repertoires in COVID-19. Produced via immunoSEQ multiplex PCR; TCRdb's table is partial and in-frame only. The table lists around 340,000 clones, about nine tenths of them singletons. Sequenced sample: PBMCs or T cells enriched from blood (not recorded which). The receptor set was obtained from a woman aged 25 to 39 who had been exposed to COVID-19.

This clone was picked up a small number of times. The J gene is TRBJ2-3, the V gene TRBV29-1; a weak D match, TRBD1 (6 bases). Trimming removed 4 bases at V and 5 bases at J, with 10 bases between. Germline V CDR1 and CDR2: SQVTM, ANQGSEA. The CDR3 is made up of 12 amino acids. For the CDR3, the DNA is TGCAGCGTTGCAGGGGCCGGAGATACGCAGTATTTT. Its translation is CSVAGAGDTQYF.

The J gene is TRBJ1-1, the V gene TRBV7-8; D is undetermined. Germline lookup yields CDR1 SGHVS and CDR2 FQNEAQ. The CDR3 loop spans 14 amino acids. The germline V and J ends were trimmed by 0 bases and 8 bases, with 13 bases remaining between them. DNA of the CDR3: TGTGCCAGCAGCTTAGCACAACCCCGAATGGAAGCTTTCTTT. This gives the protein CASSLAQPRMEAFF. Full variable domain (missing parts from reference TRBV7-8 and TRBJ1-1): GAGVSQSPRYKVAKRGQDVALRCDPISGHVSLFWYQQALGQGPEFLTYFQNEAQLDKSGLPSDRFFAERPEGSVSTLKIQRTQQEDSAVYLCASSLAQPRMEAFFGQGTRLTVV.

The rearrangement links TRBV2 to TRBJ1-3; D perhaps matches TRBD1 (6 bases). This CDR3 has 18 amino acids. The germline V gene has CDR1 SNHLY and CDR2 FYNNEI. Trimming removed 3 bases from V and 0 bases from J, with 18 bases in between. In DNA form, the CDR3 reads TGTGCCAGCAGTGAGGTAACCACAGGGCAATACTCTGGAAACACCATATATTTT. Protein product: CASSEVTTGQYSGNTIYF.

The V and J genes are TRBV6-4 and TRBJ2-7; D is unclear. The CDR3 sequence is 14 residues long. Per germline, CDR1 MRHNA and CDR2 SNTAGT. With 0 bases removed from V and 3 bases from J, the gap between germline ends came to 9 bases. The CDR3 nucleotides read TGTGCCAGCAGTGACTCGTTGGTAGACTACGAGCAGTACTTC. Its translation: CASSDSLVDYEQYF.

The chain has TRBV27 and TRBJ2-7; weak D call: TRBD1 (6 bases). Trimming shortened V by 5 bases and J by 2 bases, and 22 bases separated the two germline ends. Germline V gives CDR1 MNHEY, CDR2 SMNVEV (reference sequence). The CDR3 totals 17 residues. CDR3 coding DNA: TGTGCCAGCAGTCAGTCCCCACCTACAGGGACGACCTACGAGCAGTACTTC. It codes for CASSQSPPTGTTYEQYF.

This clone was seen at least ten times. This chain joins TRBV11-2 and TRBJ2-2; 9 bases agree with TRBD1. From germline, CDR1 is SGHAT and CDR2 FQNNGV. The CDR3 has 17 residues. V lost 5 bases and J lost 1; bases outside the gene matches: 8. CDR3 coding DNA: TGTGCCAGCAGCCCCGACAGGGGGAAGATGAACACCGGGGAGCTGTTTTTT. The encoded protein is CASSPDRGKMNTGELFF.

The V gene is TRBV28, the J gene TRBJ1-1; D is uncertain. CDR3 length: 14 residues. The germline V gene has CDR1 MDHEN and CDR2 SYDVKM. V was trimmed by 7 bases and J by 0 bases, leaving 12 bases between them. The CDR3 spells CASNRPAVNTEAFF. CDR3 bases: TGTGCCAGCAATAGACCAGCGGTGAACACTGAAGCTTTCTTT. Together with reference TRBV28 and TRBJ1-1, the CDR3 gives the full variable domain: DVKVTQSSRYLVKRTGEKVFLECVQDMDHENMFWYRQDPGLGLRLIYFSYDVKMKEKGDIPEGYSVSREKKERFSLILESASTNQTSMYLCASNRPAVNTEAFFGQGTRLTVV.

This clone was detected only once. The CDR3 sequence is CASSHQGSYGYTF. CDR3 DNA: TGTGCCAGCAGCCACCAGGGGTCCTATGGCTACACCTTC. The rearrangement links TRBV7-9 to TRBJ1-2; tentatively, D is TRBD1 (6 bases). This CDR3 comprises 13 residues. Germline V lookup: CDR1 SEHNR, CDR2 FQNEAQ (reference sequence). Trimming left V 5 bases short and J 4 bases short, with 11 bases between.

This rearrangement joins TRBV27 to TRBJ2-1, with TRBD1 matching 10 bases. With 4 bases clipped from V and 3 bases from J, the junction kept 6 bases outside the gene matches. Looked up from germline, CDR1 is MNHEY and CDR2 is SMNVEV (reference sequence). This CDR3 region has 16 residues. In DNA form, the CDR3 reads TGTGCCAGCAGTTCAACCGGGACAGGGGTCTACAATGAGCAGTTCTTC. Its translation: CASSSTGTGVYNEQFF.

This clone was counted a single time. The V call is TRBV3-1 (or the pseudogene TRBV3-2), the J call TRBJ2-1; 7 bases align to TRBD2. The CDR3 covers 15 residues. Germline V lookup: CDR1 LGHDT, CDR2 YNNKEL (reference sequence). Germline trimming cut 6 bases from V and 1 base from J; bases unmatched to any gene: 6. The CDR3, as DNA: TGTGCCAGCAGGTTAGCGGGTCTTTCCTACAATGAGCAGTTCTTC. It specifies CASRLAGLSYNEQFF.

The rearrangement joins TRBV5-1 to TRBJ2-1, with TRBD1 matching 9 bases. The CDR3 runs 18 residues. CDR1 is SGHRS, CDR2 YFSETQ, per germline. V lost 0 bases to trimming and J lost 3 bases; unmatched junction nucleotides: 10. The CDR3 spells CASSLERGGTGFYNEQFF. In nucleotides, the CDR3 is TGCGCCAGCAGCTTGGAAAGAGGGGGGACAGGGTTCTACAATGAGCAGTTCTTC. Based on the CDR3 plus reference TRBV5-1 and TRBJ2-1, the full variable domain is KAGVTQTPRYLIKTRGQQVTLSCSPISGHRSVSWYQQTPGQGLQFLFEYFSETQRNKGNFPGRFSGRQFSNSRSEMNVSTLELGDSALYLCASSLERGGTGFYNEQFFGPGTRLTVL.

The chain carries TRBV7-9 and TRBJ1-4; D might be TRBD1 (6 bases). This CDR3 has 15 amino acids. The germline V gene encodes CDR1 SEHNR and CDR2 FQNEAQ (reference sequence). V lost 4 bases, J lost 5 bases, and 14 bases lay in between. DNA for the CDR3: TGTGCCAGCAGCTCAACAGGGAATATAAATGAAAAACTGTTTTTT. Amino acids: CASSSTGNINEKLFF.

This clone was observed a few times. The rearrangement links TRBV7-8 to TRBJ1-3; 9 bases line up with TRBD1. V shed 5 bases and J 2 bases; nucleotides not matched to a gene: 4. Germline V gene lookup returns CDR1 SGHVS and CDR2 FQNEAQ. The CDR3 runs 15 residues. The CDR3 loop reads CASSLRTGAGNTIYF. CDR3 coding DNA: TGTGCCAGCAGCCTCCGGACAGGGGCTGGAAACACCATATATTTT.

V gene TRBV28 combines with J gene TRBJ2-2, with 12 nucleotides matching TRBD2. Germline CDR1 and CDR2: MDHEN and SYDVKM. This CDR3 has 16 residues. V was pared by 6 bases and J by 6 bases, with 8 bases of the junction left unmatched. CDR3 in DNA: TGTGCCAGCAGACCGAGGACTAGCGGGGCCGCCGGGGAGCTGTTTTTT. It translates to CASRPRTSGAAGELFF.

This chain uses TRBV28 with TRBJ2-5, with 9 bases that match TRBD2. CDR1 is MDHEN and CDR2 is SYDVKM in the germline V gene. This CDR3 has 16 residues. Trimming removed 2 bases from V and 0 bases from J; junction bases left unmatched: 4. The CDR3 sequence: CASSLGAGGYQETQYF. CDR3 in DNA: TGTGCCAGCAGTTTAGGGGCGGGAGGGTACCAAGAGACCCAGTACTTC. Together with reference TRBV28 and TRBJ2-5, the CDR3 gives the full variable domain: DVKVTQSSRYLVKRTGEKVFLECVQDMDHENMFWYRQDPGLGLRLIYFSYDVKMKEKGDIPEGYSVSREKKERFSLILESASTNQTSMYLCASSLGAGGYQETQYFGPGTRLLVL.

This sequence joins TRBV19 and TRBJ2-1, with TRBD2 matching 11 bases. After removal of 7 bases from V and 6 bases from J, the junction contained 5 bases not matched to a gene. Germline-derived CDR1 and CDR2 are LNHDA and SQIVND (reference sequence). The length of the CDR3 is 14 residues. CDR3 in amino acids: CASNSGRARNEQFF. The CDR3 nucleotides are TGTGCCAGTAATAGCGGGAGGGCCCGCAATGAGCAGTTCTTC.

This sequence joins TRBV29-1 and TRBJ1-4, with D tentatively TRBD1 (6 bases). The length of the CDR3 is 13 residues. Deletions cut 2 bases from V and 5 bases from J, with 9 bases between. Germline values: CDR1 SQVTM, CDR2 ANQGSEA. The CDR3 here is CSVERQENEKLFF. CDR3 bases: TGCAGCGTTGAACGACAGGAAAATGAAAAACTGTTTTTT.

This sequence joins TRBV7-2 and TRBJ2-7; a possible D gene is TRBD1 (8 bases). CDR1 and CDR2 (germline): SGHTA, FQGNSA. Trimming removed 5 bases from V and 5 bases from J, with 19 bases in between. The CDR3 is made up of 15 amino acids. This chain's CDR3 is CASSPYRGGVNEQYF. CDR3 sequence (DNA): TGTGCCAGCAGCCCCTACAGGGGGGGGGTCAACGAGCAGTACTTC.

This chain joins TRBV18 and TRBJ2-7, with 7 positions matching TRBD1. CDR1 is KGHSH, CDR2 LQKENI, per germline. The CDR3 totals 14 residues. With 4 bases clipped from V and 9 bases from J, the junction kept 12 bases outside the gene matches. The CDR3 nucleotides are TGTGCCAGCTCACGTCGCCAGGGGGAAGGGGGGCAGTACTTC. Translation: CASSRRQGEGGQYF.

This clone came up once. This chain joins TRBV28 and TRBJ1-3, with D maybe TRBD1 (6 bases). This CDR3 has 16 amino acids. Trimming took 2 bases from V and 4 from J, leaving 15 bases between them. CDR1 is MDHEN and CDR2 is SYDVKM in the germline V gene. The CDR3 nucleotides are TGTGCCAGCAGTTTAGGGGCAGGGGCTAAAGGAAACACCATATATTTT. Amino acids: CASSLGAGAKGNTIYF.

The V and J genes are TRBV30 and TRBJ2-4, with a possible D match to TRBD2 (6 bases). V dropped 5 bases and J dropped 3 bases, with 20 bases sitting between them. CDR3 length equals 16 residues. Germline V gives CDR1 GTSNPN, CDR2 SVGIG (reference sequence). CDR3 DNA sequence: TGTGCCTGGTCCCGCGGGGCCGCGTCGGTCAAAAACATTCAGTACTTC. Translating gives CAWSRGAASVKNIQYF.